This is a list of T cell receptor beta chains from one sample in a study of Ad26.COV2.S vaccination and SARS-CoV-2 variants. Only in-frame clones appear in the TCRdb table, and some are missing; sequencing was by immunoSEQ multiplex PCR. The sample shows approximately 450,000 clones, about 93% of them seen only once. Sample: peripheral blood, taken in a trial of Ad26.COV2.S vaccine versus placebo. Receptors originate from a person between 18 and 60 years old who received the Ad26.COV2.S COVID-19 vaccine or a placebo. CDR3s leave out the opening cysteine and the closing phenylalanine or tryptophan.

J,V,CDR3
TRBJ2-1,TRBV2,ASSPSASSYNEQF
TRBJ2-3,TRBV21-1,ASTPTSGTGTDTQY
TRBJ2-2,TRBV10-2,ASGGIGNTGELF
TRBJ1-2,TRBV6-5,ASSYSTGRENYGYT
TRBJ2-2,TRBV7-9,ASSQPSPLAGVDTGELF
TRBJ2-3,TRBV5-1,ASNTGSTDTQY
TRBJ2-7,TRBV4-3,ASSQSRTIDVYPYEQY
TRBJ2-3,TRBV15,ATSKELAETDTQY
TRBJ2-6,TRBV6-2/TRBV6-3,ASSYPGVGANVLT
TRBJ2-1,TRBV6-5,ASRARTKGEF
TRBJ1-4,TRBV12-3/TRBV12-4,ASRADQKLF
TRBJ2-3,TRBV3-1/TRBV3-2,ASSQDSGRSDTQY
TRBJ2-2,TRBV11-2,ASSLRGAGTGELF
TRBJ1-6,TRBV2,ASRGVNGLSPLH
TRBJ1-5,TRBV7-2,ASRPGGNQPQH
TRBJ2-3,TRBV7-9,ASSWLGATAQTDTQY
TRBJ2-1,TRBV6-5,ASSYSPDYNEQF
TRBJ2-2,TRBV9,ASSVGQGAGELF
TRBJ2-5,TRBV10-3,AIREPLAGGPGTQY
TRBJ2-1,TRBV15,ATSRQFQAGAGGEQF
TRBJ1-1,TRBV19,ASSPHDSEAF
TRBJ1-4,TRBV19,ASSISGARHEKLF
TRBJ2-6,TRBV7-6,ASRGETLLSGANVLT
TRBJ1-2,TRBV7-2,ASSWAELSGYT
TRBJ1-3,TRBV6-5,ASSRGSGNTIY
TRBJ2-1,TRBV30,AWSVRLGRASYNEQF
TRBJ1-2,TRBV5-6,ASSLAGATSYGYT
TRBJ2-7,TRBV2,ASSQPGLETYEQY
TRBJ2-7,TRBV7-8,ASSSMWDRASYEQY
TRBJ2-7,TRBV6-2/TRBV6-3,ASSFSLAGDYEQY
TRBJ2-1,TRBV4-3,ASSQDLRGRVYNEQF
TRBJ2-7,TRBV6-2/TRBV6-3,ASSDLKRELDEQY
TRBJ1-5,TRBV28,ASSRVDRQYSNQPQH
TRBJ2-3,TRBV2,ASSGFAGGASTDTQY
TRBJ1-3,TRBV30,AWGRTGNSGNTIY
TRBJ2-1,TRBV29-1,SVPRELNYNEQF
TRBJ2-1,TRBV5-6,ASSLGNSRGNEQF
TRBJ2-2,TRBV4-2,ASSQEWGSTGELF
TRBJ2-7,TRBV5-6,ASTRDTYEQY
TRBJ2-7,TRBV7-2,ASSLGGSRHEQY
TRBJ1-1,TRBV6-2/TRBV6-3,ASSGLFENTEAF
TRBJ2-5,TRBV6-2/TRBV6-3,ASRPYGSQETQY
TRBJ2-7,TRBV30,AWGRLVGEQY
TRBJ2-6,TRBV5-8,ASSTGTGTGANVLT
TRBJ2-1,TRBV3-1/TRBV3-2,ASSLTGTGGSNEQF
TRBJ2-1,TRBV2,ASSEAGTGGPSEQF
TRBJ2-5,TRBV3-1/TRBV3-2,ASSPLAGVQETQY
TRBJ2-1,TRBV10-3,ATHKESGRPPGEQF
TRBJ1-6,TRBV7-9,ASSPNNGQGATDSPLH
TRBJ2-5,TRBV19,ASRESTGGKETQY
TRBJ2-7,TRBV27,ASSLSMNSNYEQY